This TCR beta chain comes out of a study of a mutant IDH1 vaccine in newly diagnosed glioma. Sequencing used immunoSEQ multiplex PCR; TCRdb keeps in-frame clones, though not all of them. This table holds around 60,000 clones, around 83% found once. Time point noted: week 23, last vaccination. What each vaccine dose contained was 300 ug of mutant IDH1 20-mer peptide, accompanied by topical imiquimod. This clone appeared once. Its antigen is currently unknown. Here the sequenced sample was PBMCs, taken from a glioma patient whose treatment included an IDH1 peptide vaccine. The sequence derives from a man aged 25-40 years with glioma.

The CDR3 region has the DNA TGTGCCAGCAGCAAAGGAGGAGTGCAGCAAGAGACCCAGTACTTC. Amino acid sequence: CASSKGGVQQETQYF. The chain carries TRBV21-1 and TRBJ2-5; TRBD2 is the table's D call, not checked against the DNA. TRBV21-1 is recorded as a pseudogene. The CDR3 is 15 residues long.